This TCR beta chain comes out of a study of T cells in Graves' hyperthyroidism and ophthalmopathy. TCR beta CDR3 sequences were amplified from RNA transcripts. A set of HTBI primers served as the primers for a first-round RT-PCR of the TCR CDR3. One entry per CDR3 protein, called by TCRdb with MiXCR from the multiplex PCR reads. Of roughly 500,000 distinct CDR3 sequences listed, around a fifth are singletons. This clonotype was seen at least ten times. The diagnoses drew upon clinical symptoms, serum thyroxine and TRAb, thyroid ultrasound and orbital computed tomography. The receptor's source is a woman between 65 and 79 years old with Graves' ophthalmopathy. Sequencing was done on a sample of blood.

The CDR3 protein is CSARDGRGLGKDEQFF. Here the CDR3 DNA reads TGCAGTGCTAGAGATGGTCGGGGCCTCGGAAAGGATGAGCAGTTCTTC. This rearrangement joins TRBV20-1 to TRBJ2-1; D tentatively reads TRBD1 or TRBD2 (5 bases each). V lost 0 bases and J lost 8, with 20 bases in between. This CDR3 has 16 amino acids. Germline lookup yields CDR1 DFQATT and CDR2 SNEGSKA (reference sequence).